This T cell receptor beta chain was profiled in a study of blood T cells in healthy people across ages. Findings and limits, study-wide: Naive CD4+ cells and diversity were both higher in long-lived donors than in aged donors.

This clonotype appeared a few times. Its target is not known. V lost 3 bases and J lost 3; bases outside the gene matches: 4. The CDR3 sequence is 16 residues long. Together with a sample-barcoded 5' primer, a J-beta primer mix was included in a second PCR lasting 7 to 11 cycles. TCRdb called the 5' RACE reads again in MiXCR, with one record for every CDR3 protein. This sample has about 570,000 distinct CDR3 sequences, with roughly 28% found just once. Material: blood. The chain carries TRBV12-3 or TRBV12-4 and TRBJ2-2; 10 bases line up with TRBD2. The sequence derives from a woman aged 70 to 79 in good health. The CDR3 here is CASSFVAGGYTGELFF. The DNA of the CDR3 is TGTGCCAGCAGTTTTGTAGCGGGGGGATACACCGGGGAGCTGTTTTTT.